This is a list of T cell receptor beta chains from one sample in a study of blood T cell repertoires in COVID-19. Assay used: immunoSEQ multiplex PCR; TCRdb lists only in-frame clones, some missing. The sample lists around 190,000 clones, less than 80% seen once, with around 12% in the top ten. Sequencing was done on a sample of peripheral blood. The receptors were sampled from a woman in her forties or fifties with acute or convalescent COVID-19. Both conserved end residues are part of each CDR3. A D gene is named only where the DNA matches it firmly. Size is omitted from some rows. Given values are once, few, many or a class for expanded clones.

v_gene	d_gene	abundance	j_gene	len	CDR3aa	CDR3nt
TRBV11-3	NA	NA	TRBJ2-2	15	CASSPWGTGTGELFF	TGTGCCAGCAGCCCTTGGGGAACAGGCACCGGGGAGCTGTTTTTT
TRBV7-8	NA	NA	TRBJ1-1	15	CASPGPRDSYTEAFF	TGTGCCAGTCCTGGTCCCAGGGATTCATACACTGAAGCTTTCTTT
TRBV11-3	TRBD2	NA	TRBJ2-1	13	CASESGRAGEQFF	TGTGCCAGCGAAAGCGGGAGGGCAGGTGAGCAGTTCTTC
TRBV4-1	TRBD1	NA	TRBJ2-2	19	CASSPAMDRERGGTGELFF	TGCGCCAGCAGCCCTGCTATGGACAGGGAAAGGGGAGGAACCGGGGAGCTGTTTTTT
TRBV3-1/TRBV3-2	NA	NA	TRBJ1-5	13	CASSRGGGQPQHF	TGTGCCAGCAGCCGCGGCGGGGGTCAGCCCCAGCATTTT
TRBV7-2	TRBD2	NA	TRBJ2-2	18	CASSLEGSGRANTGELFF	TGTGCCAGCAGCTTAGAGGGTAGCGGGAGGGCAAACACCGGGGAGCTGTTTTTT
TRBV19	TRBD1	NA	TRBJ1-1	12	CASRDRGTEAFF	TGTGCCAGTAGAGACAGGGGCACTGAAGCTTTCTTT
TRBV9	NA	NA	TRBJ2-7	15	CASSVGPQGKYEQYF	TGTGCCAGCAGCGTAGGGCCCCAGGGAAAGTACGAGCAGTACTTC
TRBV5-1	NA	NA	TRBJ2-7	15	CASSLFPGLFYEQYF	TGCGCCAGCAGCTTGTTCCCAGGCCTATTCTACGAGCAGTACTTC
TRBV7-8	NA	NA	TRBJ1-5	13	CASSLRGGGPQHF	TGTGCCAGCAGCTTAAGGGGAGGGGGGCCCCAGCATTTT
TRBV28	TRBD1	NA	TRBJ1-6	14	CASTPGQISSPLHF	TGTGCCAGCACCCCGGGACAGATAAGTTCACCCCTCCACTTT
TRBV11-2	NA	once	TRBJ2-7	14	CASSLGPLDYEQYF	TGTGCCAGCAGCTTAGGACCGCTAGACTACGAGCAGTACTTC
TRBV5-1	NA	NA	TRBJ1-1	13	CASSPDLNTEAFF	TGCGCCAGCAGCCCGGACTTGAACACTGAAGCTTTCTTT
TRBV30	NA	NA	TRBJ1-6	16	CAWNSDTGGLNSPLHF	TGTGCCTGGAACTCTGACACCGGGGGGCTGAATTCACCCCTCCACTTT
TRBV29-1	TRBD2	NA	TRBJ2-1	18	CSVPQEAGGLSSYNEQFF	TGCAGCGTTCCCCAGGAAGCGGGGGGCCTCAGCTCCTACAATGAGCAGTTCTTC
TRBV28	NA	many	TRBJ2-7	15	CASIGRLGPPLKQYF	TGTGCCAGCATTGGACGACTAGGACCCCCCCTGAAGCAGTACTTC
TRBV5-1	NA	NA	TRBJ2-1	13	CASSSGLINEQFF	TGCGCCAGCAGCTCGGGACTTATCAATGAGCAGTTCTTC
TRBV3-1/TRBV3-2	NA	once	TRBJ2-7	15	CASSQDQLGGYEQYF	TGTGCCAGCAGCCAAGACCAGCTGGGGGGCTACGAGCAGTACTTC
TRBV5-1	NA	NA	TRBJ1-1	13	CASSLTGNTEAFF	TGCGCCAGCAGCTTAACAGGGAACACTGAAGCTTTCTTT
TRBV5-1	NA	NA	TRBJ1-5	18	CASSSETGVPHSNQPQHF	TGCGCCAGCAGCTCAGAAACCGGGGTTCCCCATAGCAATCAGCCCCAGCATTTT
TRBV6-5	TRBD2	NA	TRBJ2-3	15	CASSYRLADTDTQYF	TGTGCCAGCAGTTACAGGCTAGCGGACACAGATACGCAGTATTTT
TRBV27	NA	NA	TRBJ1-6	16	CASKIQGASAIVPLHF	TGTGCCAGCAAAATACAGGGAGCTTCGGCAATCGTCCCCCTCCACTTT
TRBV30	NA	NA	TRBJ1-4	15	CAWSRERRLNEKLFF	TGTGCCTGGAGTAGGGAACGGAGGTTAAATGAAAAACTGTTTTTT
TRBV6-5	NA	NA	TRBJ1-5	14	CASRNDPTGQPQHF	TGTGCCAGCAGAAACGACCCGACGGGTCAGCCCCAGCATTTT
TRBV2	NA	NA	TRBJ1-2	14	CASSERTGKNGYTF	TGTGCCAGCAGTGAACGCACAGGGAAGAATGGCTACACCTTC
TRBV19	NA	few	TRBJ2-2	15	CASKTGQGKVGELFF	TGTGCCAGTAAAACGGGGCAGGGGAAAGTCGGGGAGCTGTTTTTT
TRBV7-2	TRBD1	NA	TRBJ2-7	12	CASSWTGNEQYF	TGTGCCAGCAGCTGGACAGGGAACGAGCAGTACTTC
TRBV9	NA	NA	TRBJ1-5	14	CASSAGDSNQPQHF	TGTGCCAGCAGCGCCGGGGATAGCAATCAGCCCCAGCATTTT